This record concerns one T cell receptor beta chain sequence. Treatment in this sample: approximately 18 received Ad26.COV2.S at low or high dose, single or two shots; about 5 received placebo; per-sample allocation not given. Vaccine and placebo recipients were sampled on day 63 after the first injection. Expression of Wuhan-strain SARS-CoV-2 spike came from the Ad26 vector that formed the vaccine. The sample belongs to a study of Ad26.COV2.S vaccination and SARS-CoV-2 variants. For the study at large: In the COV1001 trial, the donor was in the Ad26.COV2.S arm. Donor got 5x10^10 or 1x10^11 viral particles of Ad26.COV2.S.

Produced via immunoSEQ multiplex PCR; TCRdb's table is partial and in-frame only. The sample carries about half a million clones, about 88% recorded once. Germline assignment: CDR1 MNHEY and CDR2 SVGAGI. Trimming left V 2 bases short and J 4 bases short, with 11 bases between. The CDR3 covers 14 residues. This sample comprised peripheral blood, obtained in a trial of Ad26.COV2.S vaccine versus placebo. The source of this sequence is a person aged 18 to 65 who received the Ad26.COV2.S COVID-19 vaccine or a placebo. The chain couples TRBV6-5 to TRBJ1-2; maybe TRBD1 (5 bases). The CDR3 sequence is CASSYDSRGYGYTF. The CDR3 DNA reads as TGTGCCAGCAGTTACGACAGCCGAGGCTATGGCTACACCTTC.